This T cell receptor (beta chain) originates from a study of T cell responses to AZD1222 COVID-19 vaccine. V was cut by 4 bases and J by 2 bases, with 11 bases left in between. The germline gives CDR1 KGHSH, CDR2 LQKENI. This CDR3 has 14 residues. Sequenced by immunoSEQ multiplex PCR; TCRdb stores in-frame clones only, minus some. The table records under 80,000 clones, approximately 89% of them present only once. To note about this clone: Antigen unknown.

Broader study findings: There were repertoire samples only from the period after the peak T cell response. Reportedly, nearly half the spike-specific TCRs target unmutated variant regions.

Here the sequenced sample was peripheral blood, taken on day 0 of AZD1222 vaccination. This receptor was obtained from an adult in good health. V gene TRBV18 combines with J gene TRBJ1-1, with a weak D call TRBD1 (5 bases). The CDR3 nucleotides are TGTGCCAGCTCACGGGACTCCCTTAACACTGAAGCTTTCTTT. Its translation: CASSRDSLNTEAFF.